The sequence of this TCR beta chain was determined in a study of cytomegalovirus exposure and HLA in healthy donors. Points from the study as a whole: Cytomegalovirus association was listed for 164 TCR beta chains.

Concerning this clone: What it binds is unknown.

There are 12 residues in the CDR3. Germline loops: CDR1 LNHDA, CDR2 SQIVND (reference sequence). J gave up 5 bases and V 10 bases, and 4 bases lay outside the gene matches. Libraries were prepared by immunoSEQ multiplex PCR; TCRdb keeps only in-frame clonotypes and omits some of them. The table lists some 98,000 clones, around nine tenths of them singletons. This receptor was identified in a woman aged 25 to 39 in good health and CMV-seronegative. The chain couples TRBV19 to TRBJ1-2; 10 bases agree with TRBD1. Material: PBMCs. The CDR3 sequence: CATGDRGYGYTF. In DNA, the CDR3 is TGTGCCACGGGGGACAGGGGTTATGGCTACACCTTC.